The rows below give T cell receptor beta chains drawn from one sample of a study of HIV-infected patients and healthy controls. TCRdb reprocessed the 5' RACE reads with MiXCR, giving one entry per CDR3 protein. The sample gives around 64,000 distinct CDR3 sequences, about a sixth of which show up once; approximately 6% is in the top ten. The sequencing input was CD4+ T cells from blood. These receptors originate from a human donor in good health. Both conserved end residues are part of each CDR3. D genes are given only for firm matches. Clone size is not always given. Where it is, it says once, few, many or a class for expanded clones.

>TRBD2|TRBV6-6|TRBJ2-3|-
CASRIAGGGADTQYF
TGTGCCAGCAGAATAGCGGGAGGTGGTGCAGATACGCAGTATTTT
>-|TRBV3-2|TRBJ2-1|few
CASSQEGGQRGPSSYNEQFF
TGTGCCAGCAGCCAAGAAGGGGGCCAGCGGGGGCCCAGCTCCTACAATGAGCAGTTCTTC
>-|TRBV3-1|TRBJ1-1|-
CASSPQGGLNTEAFF
TGTGCCAGCAGCCCCCAGGGAGGGTTGAACACTGAAGCTTTCTTT
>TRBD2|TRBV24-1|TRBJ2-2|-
CATGGLAGGPHPNTGELFF
TGTGCCACCGGTGGACTAGCGGGAGGTCCACACCCAAACACCGGGGAGCTGTTTTTT
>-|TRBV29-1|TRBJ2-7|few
CSAQKLIGASYEQYF
TGCAGCGCCCAGAAACTCATAGGGGCTTCCTACGAGCAGTACTTC
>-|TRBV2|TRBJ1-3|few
CASRNTFGNTIYF
TGTGCCAGCAGGAATACTTTCGGAAACACCATATATTTT
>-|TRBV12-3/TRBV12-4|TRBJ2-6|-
CASMFASSGANVLTF
TGTGCCAGCATGTTTGCAAGCTCTGGGGCCAACGTCCTGACTTTC
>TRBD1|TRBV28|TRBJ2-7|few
CASSPVDRESGEQYF
TGTGCCAGCAGTCCCGTGGACAGGGAATCTGGCGAGCAGTACTTC
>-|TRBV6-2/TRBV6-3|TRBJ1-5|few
CASRVPGSGNQPQHF
TGTGCCAGCAGGGTTCCGGGGTCGGGCAATCAGCCCCAGCATTTT
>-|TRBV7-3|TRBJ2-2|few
CASSTPGTGELFF
TGTGCCAGCAGCACTCCGGGGACCGGGGAGCTGTTTTTT
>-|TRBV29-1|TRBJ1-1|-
CSSRPGLNTEAFF
TGCAGCTCAAGACCCGGGCTCAACACTGAAGCTTTCTTT
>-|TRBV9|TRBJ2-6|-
CASSALQRPDAPSGANVLTF
TGTGCCAGCAGCGCCCTACAGAGGCCAGACGCGCCCTCTGGGGCCAACGTCCTGACTTTC
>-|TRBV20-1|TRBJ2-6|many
CSAIPETGANVLTF
TGCAGTGCTATTCCGGAGACTGGGGCCAACGTCCTGACTTTC
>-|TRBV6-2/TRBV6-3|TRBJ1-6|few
CASKTTGTSNSPLHF
TGTGCCAGCAAAACAACCGGGACATCTAATTCACCCCTCCACTTT
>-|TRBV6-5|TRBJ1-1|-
CASSYTGNTEAFF
TGTGCCAGCAGTTACACGGGGAACACTGAAGCTTTCTTT
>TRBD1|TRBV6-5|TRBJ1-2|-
CASSYSPGQASYGYTF
TGTGCCAGCAGTTACTCCCCGGGACAGGCTTCCTATGGCTACACCTTC
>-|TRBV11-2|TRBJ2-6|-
CASSSLFTSGANVLTF
TGTGCCAGCAGCTCCCTATTTACCTCTGGGGCCAACGTCCTGACTTTC
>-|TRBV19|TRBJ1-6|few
CASSIQTSYNSPLHF
TGTGCCAGTAGTATACAGACCTCCTATAATTCACCCCTCCACTTT
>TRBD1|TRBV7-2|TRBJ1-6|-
CASRGDRLKSNSPLHF
TGTGCCAGCAGGGGGGACAGACTTAAGAGTAATTCACCCCTCCACTTT
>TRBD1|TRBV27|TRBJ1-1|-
CASRGGTGLMNTEAFF
TGTGCCAGCAGGGGGGGGACAGGCCTCATGAACACTGAAGCTTTCTTT
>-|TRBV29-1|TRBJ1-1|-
CSGVLQTEAFF
TGCAGCGGGGTCCTTCAAACTGAAGCTTTCTTT
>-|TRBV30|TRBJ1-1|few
CAWSARRGTFFTGTEAFF
TGTGCCTGGAGCGCAAGACGGGGTACTTTCTTCACGGGTACTGAAGCTTTCTTT
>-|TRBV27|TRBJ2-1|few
CASSFRGVRYNEQFF
TGTGCCAGCAGTTTTAGGGGGGTTCGTTACAATGAGCAGTTCTTC
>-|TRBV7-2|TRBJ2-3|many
CASSLMGQGGADTQYF
TGTGCCAGCAGCTTAATGGGGCAGGGGGGTGCAGATACGCAGTATTTT
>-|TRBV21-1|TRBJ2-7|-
CASSNGASYEQYF
TGTGCCAGCAGCAACGGGGCCTCCTACGAGCAGTACTTC
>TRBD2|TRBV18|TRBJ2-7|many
CASSRTGGIGSYEQYF
TGTGCCAGCTCACGTACGGGGGGAATTGGGTCCTACGAGCAGTACTTC
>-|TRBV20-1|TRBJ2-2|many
CSAREGGNTNTGELFF
TGCAGTGCTAGAGAGGGCGGGAACACGAACACCGGGGAGCTGTTTTTT